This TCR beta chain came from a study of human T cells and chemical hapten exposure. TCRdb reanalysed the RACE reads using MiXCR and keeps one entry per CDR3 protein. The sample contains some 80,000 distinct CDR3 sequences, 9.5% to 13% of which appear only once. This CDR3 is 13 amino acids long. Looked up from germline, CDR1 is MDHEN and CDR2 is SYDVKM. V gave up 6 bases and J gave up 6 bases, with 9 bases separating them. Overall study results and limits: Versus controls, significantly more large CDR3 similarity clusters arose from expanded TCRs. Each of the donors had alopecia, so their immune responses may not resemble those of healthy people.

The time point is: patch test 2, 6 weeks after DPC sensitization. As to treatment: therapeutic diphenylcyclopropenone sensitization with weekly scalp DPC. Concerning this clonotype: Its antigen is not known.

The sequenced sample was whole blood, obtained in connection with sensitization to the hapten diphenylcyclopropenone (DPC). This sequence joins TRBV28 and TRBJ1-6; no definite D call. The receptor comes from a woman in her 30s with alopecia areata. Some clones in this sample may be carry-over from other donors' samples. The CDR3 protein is CASRRLFNSPLHF. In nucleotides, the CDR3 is TGTGCCAGCAGACGACTATTTAATTCACCCCTCCACTTT.